This T cell receptor (beta chain) came from a study of blood T cell repertoires in COVID-19. About the research overall: Researchers got acute and convalescent COVID-19 samples from the United States, Italy and Spain.

CDR1 is SQVTM, CDR2 ANQGSEA, per germline. V dropped 5 bases and J dropped 10; count of bases not matched to a gene: 8. This CDR3 is 12 amino acids long. Under the authors' procedure: Reference gene primer amplification gave estimated nucleated cell counts. Sequencing used immunoSEQ multiplex PCR; TCRdb keeps in-frame clones, though not all of them. The V and J calls and clone size are taken from that table; D and trimming were inferred from the DNA. The sample lists about 67,000 clones, about 89% seen once, with around 7.9% in the top ten. J is TRBJ1-2 and V is TRBV29-1; 9 bases line up with TRBD1. The clonotype comes from a man aged 45-60 years with active COVID-19. Sequences were obtained from peripheral blood. CDR3 residues: CSVRGQGTSYTF. The CDR3 bases are TGCAGCGTTAGGGGACAGGGAACGTCCTACACCTTC. Combining the CDR3 with reference TRBV29-1 and TRBJ1-2 gives the whole variable domain SAVISQKPSRDICQRGTSLTIQCQVDSQVTMMFWYRQQPGQSLTLIATANQGSEATYESGFVIDKFPISRPNLTFSTLTVSNMSPEDSSIYLCSVRGQGTSYTFGSGTRLTVV.